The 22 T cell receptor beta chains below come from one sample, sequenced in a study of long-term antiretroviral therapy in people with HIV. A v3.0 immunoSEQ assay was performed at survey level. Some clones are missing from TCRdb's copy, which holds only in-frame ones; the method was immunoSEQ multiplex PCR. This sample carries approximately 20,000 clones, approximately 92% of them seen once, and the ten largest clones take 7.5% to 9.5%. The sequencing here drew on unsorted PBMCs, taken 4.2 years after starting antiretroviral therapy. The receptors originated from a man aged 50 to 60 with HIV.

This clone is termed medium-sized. The CDR3 DNA follows: TGTGCCAGCAGCTTGGCGGGGGCTTCCTACGAGCAGTACTTC. Protein product: CASSLAGASYEQYF. The chain couples TRBV5-4 to TRBJ2-7; the D call may be TRBD1 or TRBD2 (6 bases each). Germline V gene data show CDR1 as SGHNT and CDR2 as YYREEE (reference sequence). The CDR3 is made up of 14 amino acids. V was trimmed by 0 bases and J by 1 base, leaving 8 bases between them.

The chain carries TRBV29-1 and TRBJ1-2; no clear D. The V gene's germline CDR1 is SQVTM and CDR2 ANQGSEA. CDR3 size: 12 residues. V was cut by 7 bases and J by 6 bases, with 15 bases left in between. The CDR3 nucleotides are TGCAGCGCATACCCTGCGCGGGATGGCTACACCTTC. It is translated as CSAYPARDGYTF.

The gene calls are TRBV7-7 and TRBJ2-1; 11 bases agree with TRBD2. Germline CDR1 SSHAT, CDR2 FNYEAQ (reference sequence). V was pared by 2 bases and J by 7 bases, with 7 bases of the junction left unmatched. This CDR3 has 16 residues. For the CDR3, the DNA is TGTGCCAGCAGCTTATTCCCGACTAGCGGGGTTAATGAGCAGTTCTTC. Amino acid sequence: CASSLFPTSGVNEQFF.

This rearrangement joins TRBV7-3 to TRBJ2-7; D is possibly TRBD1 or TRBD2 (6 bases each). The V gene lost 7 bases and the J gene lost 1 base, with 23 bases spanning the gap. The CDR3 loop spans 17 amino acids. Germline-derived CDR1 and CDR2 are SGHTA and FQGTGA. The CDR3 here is CASTPMGGRTRSYEQYF. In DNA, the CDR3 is TGTGCCAGCACCCCTATGGGGGGCAGGACGAGGTCCTACGAGCAGTACTTC.

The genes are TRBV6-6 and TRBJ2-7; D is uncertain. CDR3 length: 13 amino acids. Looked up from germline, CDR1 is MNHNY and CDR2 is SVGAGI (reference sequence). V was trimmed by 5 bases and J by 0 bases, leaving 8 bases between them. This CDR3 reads CASSLAFSYEQYF. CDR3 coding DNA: TGTGCCAGCAGTCTGGCATTCTCCTACGAGCAGTACTTC.

The CDR3 loop is CASSYGGNYEQYF. DNA of the CDR3: TGTGCCAGCAGTTACGGGGGGAACTACGAGCAGTACTTC. The chain carries TRBV6-5 and TRBJ2-7, with D possibly matching TRBD2 (6 bases). Germline CDR1 reads MNHEY; CDR2 reads SVGAGI. CDR3 size: 13 residues. The ends were cut back, 2 bases at V and 3 bases at J, with 8 bases in the middle.

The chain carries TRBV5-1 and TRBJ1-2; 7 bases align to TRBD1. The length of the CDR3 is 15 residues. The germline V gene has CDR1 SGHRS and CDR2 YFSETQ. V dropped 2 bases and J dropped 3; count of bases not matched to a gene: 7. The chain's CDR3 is CASSLEPGTDYGYTF. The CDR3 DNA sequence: TGCGCCAGCAGCTTAGAACCCGGGACAGACTATGGCTACACCTTC.

The CDR3 sequence is CASSQGYGPGGSYEQYF. The CDR3 DNA reads as TGCGCCAGCAGCCAAGGATATGGACCAGGTGGCTCCTACGAGCAGTACTTC. The V gene is TRBV4-1, the J gene TRBJ2-7, with no clear D. Trimming took 1 base from V and 0 from J, leaving 16 bases between them. CDR1 and CDR2 from the germline V gene are MGHRA and YSYEKL. The CDR3 covers 17 residues.

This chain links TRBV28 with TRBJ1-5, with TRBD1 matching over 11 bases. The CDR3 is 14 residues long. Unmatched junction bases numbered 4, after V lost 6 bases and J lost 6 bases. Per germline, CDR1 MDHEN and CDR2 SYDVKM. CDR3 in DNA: TGTGCCAGCAGACCGGGACAGGGGGGTCAGCCCCAGCATTTT. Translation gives CASRPGQGGQPQHF.

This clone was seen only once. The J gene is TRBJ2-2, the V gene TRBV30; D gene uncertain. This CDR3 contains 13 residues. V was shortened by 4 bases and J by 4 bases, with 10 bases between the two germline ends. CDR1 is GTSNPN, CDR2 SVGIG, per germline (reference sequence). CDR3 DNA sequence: TGTGCCTGGATGTCGAGTTCCACCGGGGAGCTGTTTTTT. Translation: CAWMSSSTGELFF.

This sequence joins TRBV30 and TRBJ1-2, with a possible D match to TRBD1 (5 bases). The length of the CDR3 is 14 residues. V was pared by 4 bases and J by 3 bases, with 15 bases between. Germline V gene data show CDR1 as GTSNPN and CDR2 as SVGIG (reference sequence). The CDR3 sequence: CAWNPMGQDYGYTF. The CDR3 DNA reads TGTGCCTGGAACCCGATGGGGCAAGACTATGGCTACACCTTC.

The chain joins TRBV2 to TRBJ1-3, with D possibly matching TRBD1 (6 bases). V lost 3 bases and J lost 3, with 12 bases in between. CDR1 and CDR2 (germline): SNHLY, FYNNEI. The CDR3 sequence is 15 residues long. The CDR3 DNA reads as TGTGCCAGCAGTGACGTGGGGGGCTTTGGAAACACCATATATTTT. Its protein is CASSDVGGFGNTIYF. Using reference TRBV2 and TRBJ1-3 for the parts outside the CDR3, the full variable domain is EPEVTQTPSHQVTQMGQEVILRCVPISNHLYFYWYRQILGQKVEFLVSFYNNEISEKSEIFDDQFSVERPDGSNFTLKIRSTKLEDSAMYFCASSDVGGFGNTIYFGEGSWLTVV.

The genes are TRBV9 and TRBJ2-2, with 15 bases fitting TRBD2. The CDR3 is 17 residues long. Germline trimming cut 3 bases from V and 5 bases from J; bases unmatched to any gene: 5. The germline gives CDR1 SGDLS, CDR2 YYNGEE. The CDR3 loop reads CASSGRTSGGATGELFF. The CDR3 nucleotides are TGTGCCAGCAGCGGGAGGACTAGCGGGGGGGCGACCGGGGAGCTGTTTTTT.

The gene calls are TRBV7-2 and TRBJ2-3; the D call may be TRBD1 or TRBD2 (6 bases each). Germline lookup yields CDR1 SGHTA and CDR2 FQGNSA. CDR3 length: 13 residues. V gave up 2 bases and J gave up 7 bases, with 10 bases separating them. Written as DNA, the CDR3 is TGTGCCAGCAGCTTACGGGGGCGGAATACGCAGTATTTT. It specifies CASSLRGRNTQYF.

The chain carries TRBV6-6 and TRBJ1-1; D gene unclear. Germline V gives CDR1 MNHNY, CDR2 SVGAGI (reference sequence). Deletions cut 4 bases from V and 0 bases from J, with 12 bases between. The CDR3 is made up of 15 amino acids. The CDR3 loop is CASSSPRQLNTEAFF. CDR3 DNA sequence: TGTGCCAGCAGTTCCCCCAGACAACTGAACACTGAAGCTTTCTTT.

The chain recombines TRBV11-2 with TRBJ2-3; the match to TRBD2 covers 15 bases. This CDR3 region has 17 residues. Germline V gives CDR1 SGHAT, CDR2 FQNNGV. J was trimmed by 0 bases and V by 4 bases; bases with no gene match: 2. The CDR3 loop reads CASSWGLAGGSTDTQYF. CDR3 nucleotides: TGTGCCAGCAGCTGGGGACTAGCGGGGGGAAGCACAGATACGCAGTATTTT.

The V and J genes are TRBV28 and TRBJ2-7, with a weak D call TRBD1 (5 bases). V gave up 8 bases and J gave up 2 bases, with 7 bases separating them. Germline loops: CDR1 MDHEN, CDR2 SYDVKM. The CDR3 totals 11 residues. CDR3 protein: CASGAAYEQYF. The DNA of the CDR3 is TGTGCCAGCGGGGCCGCCTACGAGCAGTACTTC.

CDR3 DNA: TGTGCCAGCAGCCCCGAAACAGATACGCAGTATTTT. Protein product: CASSPETDTQYF. The V call is TRBV7-9, the J call TRBJ2-3; D not certain. CDR3 length equals 12 residues. The V end lost 5 bases, the J end lost 3 bases, and 6 bases lay between the germline ends. Germline CDR1 is SEHNR and CDR2 is FQNEAQ (reference sequence).

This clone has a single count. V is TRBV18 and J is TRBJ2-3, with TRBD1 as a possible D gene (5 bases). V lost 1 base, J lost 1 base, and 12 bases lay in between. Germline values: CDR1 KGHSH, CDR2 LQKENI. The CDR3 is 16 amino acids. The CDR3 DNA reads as TGTGCCAGCTCACCACTACAGGCGACACGCACAGATACGCAGTATTTT. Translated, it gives CASSPLQATRTDTQYF.

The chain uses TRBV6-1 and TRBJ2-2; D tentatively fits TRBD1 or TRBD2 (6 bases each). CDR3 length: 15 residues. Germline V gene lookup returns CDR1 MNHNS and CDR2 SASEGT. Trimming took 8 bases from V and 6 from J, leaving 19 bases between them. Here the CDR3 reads CASVGPGAGAGELFF. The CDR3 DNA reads TGTGCCAGCGTTGGTCCGGGGGCGGGTGCCGGGGAGCTGTTTTTT.

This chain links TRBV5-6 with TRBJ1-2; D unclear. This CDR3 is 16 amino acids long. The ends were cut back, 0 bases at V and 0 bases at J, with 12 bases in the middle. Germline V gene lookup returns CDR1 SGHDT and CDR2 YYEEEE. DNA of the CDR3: TGTGCCAGCAGCTTGGAGGTTACAGACCCTAACTATGGCTACACCTTC. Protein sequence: CASSLEVTDPNYGYTF. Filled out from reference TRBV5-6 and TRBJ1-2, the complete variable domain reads DAGVTQSPTHLIKTRGQQVTLRCSPKSGHDTVSWYQQALGQGPQFIFQYYEEEERQRGNFPDRFSGHQFPNYSSELNVNALLLGDSALYLCASSLEVTDPNYGYTFGSGTRLTVV.

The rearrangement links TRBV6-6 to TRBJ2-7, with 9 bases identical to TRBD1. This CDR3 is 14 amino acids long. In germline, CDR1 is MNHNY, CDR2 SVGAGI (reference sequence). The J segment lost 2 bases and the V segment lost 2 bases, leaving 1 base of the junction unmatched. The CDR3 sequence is CASSYGTGPYEQYF. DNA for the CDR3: TGTGCCAGCAGTTACGGGACAGGGCCCTACGAGCAGTACTTC.